This T cell receptor (beta chain) was recorded in a study of blood T cell repertoires in COVID-19. Background on the study: Collection of acute and convalescent COVID-19 samples took place in the United States, Italy and Spain. Sample material is recorded as cDNA or gDNA derived from T cells, B-cell-depleted T cells, or PBMCs.

Unmatched junction bases numbered 7, after V lost 9 bases and J lost 5 bases. This CDR3 is built from 13 residues. Germline V gene lookup returns CDR1 MRHNA and CDR2 SNTAGT. Original handling: Scientists estimated how many nucleated cells there were by amplifying reference gene primers. Produced via immunoSEQ multiplex PCR; TCRdb's table is partial and in-frame only. V and J calls and clone size are given by that table; D and trimming were obtained from the DNA. The sample carries over 250,000 clones, 83% recorded once. This receptor was obtained from a woman aged 45-65 years who had recovered from COVID-19. The chain recombines TRBV6-4 with TRBJ2-3, with TRBD1 matching over 8 bases. The sequenced material came from peripheral blood. CDR3 coding DNA: TGTGCCAGTTCCAGGGGGCCAGGAGATACGCAGTATTTT. Amino acids: CASSRGPGDTQYF.